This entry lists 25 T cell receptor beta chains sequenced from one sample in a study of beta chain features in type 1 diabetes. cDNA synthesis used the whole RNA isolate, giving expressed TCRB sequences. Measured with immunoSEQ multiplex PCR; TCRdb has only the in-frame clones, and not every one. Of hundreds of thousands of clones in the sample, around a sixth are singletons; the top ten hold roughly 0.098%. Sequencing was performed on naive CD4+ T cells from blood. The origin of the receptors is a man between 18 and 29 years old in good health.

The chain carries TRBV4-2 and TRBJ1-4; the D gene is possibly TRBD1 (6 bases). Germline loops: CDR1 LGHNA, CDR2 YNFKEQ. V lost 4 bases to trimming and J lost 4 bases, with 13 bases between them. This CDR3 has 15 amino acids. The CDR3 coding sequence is TGTGCCAGCAGCCCCCTCGGGACAAGTAATGAAAAACTGTTTTTT. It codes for CASSPLGTSNEKLFF.

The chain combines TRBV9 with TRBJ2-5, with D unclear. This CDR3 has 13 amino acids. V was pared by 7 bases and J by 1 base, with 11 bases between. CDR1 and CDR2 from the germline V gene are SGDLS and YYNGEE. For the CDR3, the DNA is TGTGCCAGCGCAGAGGCGCCCCAAGAGACCCAGTACTTC. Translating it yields CASAEAPQETQYF.

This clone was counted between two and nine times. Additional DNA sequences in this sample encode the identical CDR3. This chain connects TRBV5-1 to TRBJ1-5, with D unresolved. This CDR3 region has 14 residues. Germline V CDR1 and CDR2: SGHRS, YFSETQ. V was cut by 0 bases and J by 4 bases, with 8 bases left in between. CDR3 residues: CASSLVSGNQPQHF. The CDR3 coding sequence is TGCGCCAGCAGCTTGGTATCCGGGAATCAGCCCCAGCATTTT.

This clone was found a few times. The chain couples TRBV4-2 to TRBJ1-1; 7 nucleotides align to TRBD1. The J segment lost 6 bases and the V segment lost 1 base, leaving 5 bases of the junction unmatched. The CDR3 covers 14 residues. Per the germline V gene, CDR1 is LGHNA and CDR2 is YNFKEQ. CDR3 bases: TGTGCCAGCAGCCAAGCCACAGGGGAAGCTGAAGCTTTCTTT. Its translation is CASSQATGEAEAFF.

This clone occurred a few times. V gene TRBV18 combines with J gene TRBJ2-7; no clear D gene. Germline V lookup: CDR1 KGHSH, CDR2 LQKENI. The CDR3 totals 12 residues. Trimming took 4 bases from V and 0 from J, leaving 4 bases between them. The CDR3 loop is CASSRLSYEQYF. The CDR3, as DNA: TGTGCCAGCTCACGTCTCTCCTACGAGCAGTACTTC.

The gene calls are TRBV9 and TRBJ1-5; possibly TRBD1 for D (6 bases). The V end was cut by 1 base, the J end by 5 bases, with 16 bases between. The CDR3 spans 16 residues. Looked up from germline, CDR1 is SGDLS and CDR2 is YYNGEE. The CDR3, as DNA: TGTGCCAGCAGCGTAAATCCGGGGGGCAGGGATCAGCCCCAGCATTTT. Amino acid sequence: CASSVNPGGRDQPQHF.

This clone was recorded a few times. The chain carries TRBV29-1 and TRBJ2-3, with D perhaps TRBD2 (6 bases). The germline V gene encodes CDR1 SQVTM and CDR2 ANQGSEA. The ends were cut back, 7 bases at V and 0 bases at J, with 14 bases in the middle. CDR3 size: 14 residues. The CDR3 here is CSGLRGTSTDTQYF. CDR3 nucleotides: TGCAGCGGGCTGCGGGGAACTAGCACAGATACGCAGTATTTT.

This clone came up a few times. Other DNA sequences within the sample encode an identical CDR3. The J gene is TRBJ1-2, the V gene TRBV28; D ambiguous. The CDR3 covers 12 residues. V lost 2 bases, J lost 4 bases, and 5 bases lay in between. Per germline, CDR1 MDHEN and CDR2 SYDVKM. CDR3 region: CASSLPGYGYTF. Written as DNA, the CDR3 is TGTGCCAGCAGTTTACCGGGCTATGGCTACACCTTC.

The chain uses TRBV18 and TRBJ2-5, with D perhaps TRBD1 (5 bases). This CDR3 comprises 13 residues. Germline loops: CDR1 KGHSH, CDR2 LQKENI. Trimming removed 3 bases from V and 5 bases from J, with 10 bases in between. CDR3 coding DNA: TGTGCCAGCTCACCTTTCCAGGGTGAGACCCAGTACTTC. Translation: CASSPFQGETQYF. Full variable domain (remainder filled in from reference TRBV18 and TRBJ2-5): NAGVMQNPRHLVRRRGQEARLRCSPMKGHSHVYWYRQLPEEGLKFMVYLQKENIIDESGMPKERFSAEFPKEGPSILRIQQVVRGDSAAYFCASSPFQGETQYFGPGTRLLVL.

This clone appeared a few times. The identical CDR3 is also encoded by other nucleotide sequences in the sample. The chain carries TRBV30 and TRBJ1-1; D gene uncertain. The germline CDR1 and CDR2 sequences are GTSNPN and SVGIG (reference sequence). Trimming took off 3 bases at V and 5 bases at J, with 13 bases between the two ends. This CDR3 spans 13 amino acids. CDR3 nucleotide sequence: TGTGCCTGGAGGCCAGGTGGCGTGACTGAAGCTTTCTTT. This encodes CAWRPGGVTEAFF.

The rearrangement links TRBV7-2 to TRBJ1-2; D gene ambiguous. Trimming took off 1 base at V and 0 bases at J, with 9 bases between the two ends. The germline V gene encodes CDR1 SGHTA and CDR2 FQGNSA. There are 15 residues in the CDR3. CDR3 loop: CASSLGVPANYGYTF. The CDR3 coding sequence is TGTGCCAGCAGCTTAGGCGTCCCAGCTAACTATGGCTACACCTTC.

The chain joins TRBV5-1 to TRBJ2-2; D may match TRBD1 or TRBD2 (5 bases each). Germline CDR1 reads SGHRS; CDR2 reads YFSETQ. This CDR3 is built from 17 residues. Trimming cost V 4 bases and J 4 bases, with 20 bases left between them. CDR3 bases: TGCGCCAGCAGCACCACCCCGACGGGGCAGGGCACCGGGGAGCTGTTTTTT. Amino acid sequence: CASSTTPTGQGTGELFF.

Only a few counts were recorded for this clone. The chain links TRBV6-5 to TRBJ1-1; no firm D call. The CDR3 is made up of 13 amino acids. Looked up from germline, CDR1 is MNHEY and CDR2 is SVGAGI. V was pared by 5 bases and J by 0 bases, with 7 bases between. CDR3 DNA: TGTGCCAGCAGTGTTGGGCTGAACACTGAAGCTTTCTTT. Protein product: CASSVGLNTEAFF.

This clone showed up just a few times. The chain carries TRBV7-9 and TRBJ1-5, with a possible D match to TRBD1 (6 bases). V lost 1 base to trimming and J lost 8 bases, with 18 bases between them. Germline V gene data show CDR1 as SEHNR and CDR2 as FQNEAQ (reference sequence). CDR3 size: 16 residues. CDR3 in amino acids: CASSLERGTSNKPQHF. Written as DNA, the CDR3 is TGTGCCAGCAGCTTAGAGCGGGGGACAAGTAATAAGCCCCAGCATTTT.

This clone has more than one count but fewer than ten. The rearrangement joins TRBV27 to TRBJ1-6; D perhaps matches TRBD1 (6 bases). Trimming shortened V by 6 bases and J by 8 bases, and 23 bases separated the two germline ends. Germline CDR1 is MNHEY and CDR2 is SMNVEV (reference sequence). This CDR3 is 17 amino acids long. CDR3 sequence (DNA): TGTGCCAGCAGACGAAAGGTGGCGGACGAGGGGGATTCACCCCTCCACTTT. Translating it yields CASRRKVADEGDSPLHF.

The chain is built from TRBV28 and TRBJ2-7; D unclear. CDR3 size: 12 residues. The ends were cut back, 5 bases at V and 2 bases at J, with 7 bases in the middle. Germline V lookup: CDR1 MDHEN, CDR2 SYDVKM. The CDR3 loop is CASSPRAYEQYF. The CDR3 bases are TGTGCCAGCAGTCCCCGCGCCTACGAGCAGTACTTC.

The CDR3 protein is CASSVITGNPRETQYF. The CDR3, as DNA: TGTGCCAGTAGTGTGATTACAGGGAATCCCCGAGAGACCCAGTACTTC. This chain joins TRBV19 and TRBJ2-5, with a weak D call TRBD1 (6 bases). The CDR3 totals 16 residues. In germline, CDR1 is LNHDA, CDR2 SQIVND (reference sequence). The V end lost 5 bases, the J end lost 4 bases, and 20 bases lay between the germline ends.

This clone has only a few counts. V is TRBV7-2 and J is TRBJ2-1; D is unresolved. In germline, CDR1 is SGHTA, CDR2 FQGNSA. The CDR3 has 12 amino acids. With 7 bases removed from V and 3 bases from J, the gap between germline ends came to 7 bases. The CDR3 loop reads CASTRGYNEQFF. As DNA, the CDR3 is TGTGCCAGCACCAGAGGCTACAATGAGCAGTTCTTC. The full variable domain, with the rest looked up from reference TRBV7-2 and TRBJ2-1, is GAGVSQSPSNKVTEKGKDVELRCDPISGHTALYWYRQSLGQGLEFLIYFQGNSAPDKSGLPSDRFSAERTGGSVSTLTIQRTQQEDSAVYLCASTRGYNEQFFGPGTRLTVL.

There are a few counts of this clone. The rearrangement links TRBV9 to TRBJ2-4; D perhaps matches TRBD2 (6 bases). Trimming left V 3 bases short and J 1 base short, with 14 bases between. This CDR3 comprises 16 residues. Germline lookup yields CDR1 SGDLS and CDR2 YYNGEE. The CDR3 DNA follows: TGTGCCAGCAGCGCCGATCCACGGGGGGCCAAAAACATTCAGTACTTC. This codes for CASSADPRGAKNIQYF.

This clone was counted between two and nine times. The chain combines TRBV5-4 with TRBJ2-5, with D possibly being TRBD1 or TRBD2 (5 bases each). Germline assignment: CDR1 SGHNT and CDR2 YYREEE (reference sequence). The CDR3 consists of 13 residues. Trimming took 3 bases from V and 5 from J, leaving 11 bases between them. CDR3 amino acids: CASSWDLGETQYF. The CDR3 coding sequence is TGTGCCAGCAGCTGGGACCTTGGGGAGACCCAGTACTTC. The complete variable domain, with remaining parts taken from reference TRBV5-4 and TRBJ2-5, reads ETGVTQSPTHLIKTRGQQVTLRCSSQSGHNTVSWYQQALGQGPQFIFQYYREEENGRGNFPPRFSGLQFPNYSSELNVNALELDDSALYLCASSWDLGETQYFGPGTRLLVL.

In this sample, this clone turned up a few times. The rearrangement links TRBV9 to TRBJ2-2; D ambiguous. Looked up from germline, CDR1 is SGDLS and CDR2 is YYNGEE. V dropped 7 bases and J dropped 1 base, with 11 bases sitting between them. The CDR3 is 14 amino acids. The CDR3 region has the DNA TGTGCCAGCTGTAAATCCCGGAACACCGGGGAGCTGTTTTTT. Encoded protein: CASCKSRNTGELFF.

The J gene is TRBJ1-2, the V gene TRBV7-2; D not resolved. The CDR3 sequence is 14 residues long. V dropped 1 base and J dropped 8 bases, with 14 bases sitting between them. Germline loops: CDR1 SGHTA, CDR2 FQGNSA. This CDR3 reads CASSLERAPVGYTF. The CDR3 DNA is TGTGCCAGCAGCTTAGAGAGGGCCCCTGTCGGCTACACCTTC.

The CDR3: CASSFGGHGYTF. Written as DNA, the CDR3 is TGTGCCAGCAGTTTTGGAGGACATGGCTACACCTTC. The V call is TRBV7-9, the J call TRBJ1-2; D gene uncertain. The germline gives CDR1 SEHNR, CDR2 FQNEAQ (reference sequence). Trimming shortened V by 6 bases and J by 6 bases, and 11 bases separated the two germline ends. There are 12 residues in the CDR3.

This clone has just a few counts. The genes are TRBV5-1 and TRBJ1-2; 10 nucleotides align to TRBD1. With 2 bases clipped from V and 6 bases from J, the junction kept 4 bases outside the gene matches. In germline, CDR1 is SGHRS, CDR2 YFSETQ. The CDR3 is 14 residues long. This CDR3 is CASSLTTGGDGYTF. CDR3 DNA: TGCGCCAGCAGCTTAACGACAGGGGGCGATGGCTACACCTTC.

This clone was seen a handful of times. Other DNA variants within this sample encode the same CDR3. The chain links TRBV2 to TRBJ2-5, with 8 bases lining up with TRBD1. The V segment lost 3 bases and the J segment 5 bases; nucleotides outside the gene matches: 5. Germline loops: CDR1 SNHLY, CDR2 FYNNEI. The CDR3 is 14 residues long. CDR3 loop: CASSDSGGKETQYF. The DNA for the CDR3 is TGTGCCAGCAGTGATTCAGGGGGCAAGGAGACCCAGTACTTC.